The 29 T cell receptor beta chains presented below share a single source sample, sequenced in a study of cytomegalovirus exposure and HLA in healthy donors. Produced via immunoSEQ multiplex PCR; TCRdb's table is partial and in-frame only. The table lists about 130,000 clones, approximately 89% of them singletons. Source material: PBMCs. These TCRs come from a man aged 25 to 45 in good health and CMV-seronegative.

For the CDR3, the DNA is TGTGCCAGCAGCTTTCATAACAGCCCCTACGAGCAGTACTTC. It specifies CASSFHNSPYEQYF. The rearrangement uses TRBV5-6 and TRBJ2-7, with D unresolved. Trimming pared 2 bases from V and 2 bases from J, leaving 11 bases between. The CDR3 has 14 residues. Germline assignment: CDR1 SGHDT and CDR2 YYEEEE.

The V gene is TRBV25-1, the J gene TRBJ2-5, with D perhaps matching TRBD1 (6 bases). The CDR3 totals 15 residues. V dropped 3 bases and J dropped 4 bases, with 15 bases sitting between them. CDR1 and CDR2 (germline): MGHDK, SYGVNS. The CDR3 coding sequence is TGTGCCAGCAGTGATTTCAGGGGCGCGGTAGAGACCCAGTACTTC. Amino acids: CASSDFRGAVETQYF. Full variable domain (remainder filled in from reference TRBV25-1 and TRBJ2-5): EADIYQTPRYLVIGTGKKITLECSQTMGHDKMYWYQQDPGMELHLIHYSYGVNSTEKGDLSSESTVSRIRTEHFPLTLESARPSHTSQYLCASSDFRGAVETQYFGPGTRLLVL.

The CDR3 region has the DNA TGTGCCAGCAGTGAATTAGCGACACGAGGGACCCAGTACTTC. Amino acid sequence: CASSELATRGTQYF. This chain connects TRBV2 to TRBJ2-5; tentative D call: TRBD2 (5 bases). CDR1 SNHLY and CDR2 FYNNEI come from the germline V gene. V was clipped by 2 bases and J by 7 bases, with 14 bases between them. CDR3 length: 14 amino acids.

CDR3 loop: CASSPPVPLPNEQYF. The CDR3 DNA sequence: TGTGCCAGCAGCCCACCCGTGCCCCTACCTAACGAGCAGTACTTC. The chain is built from TRBV7-9 and TRBJ2-7; D uncertain. Deletions cut 5 bases from V and 5 bases from J, with 19 bases between. The germline gives CDR1 SEHNR, CDR2 FQNEAQ (reference sequence). CDR3 length: 15 residues.

This chain joins TRBV2 and TRBJ1-1; 8 bases fit TRBD1. Germline loops: CDR1 SNHLY, CDR2 FYNNEI. J gave up 4 bases and V 5 bases, and 27 bases lay outside the gene matches. The CDR3 runs 21 residues. The CDR3: CASSPRRTGTLGGTWGTEAFF. CDR3 sequence (DNA): TGTGCCAGCAGTCCCCGCAGGACAGGGACGTTGGGGGGAACATGGGGCACTGAAGCTTTCTTT.

The chain combines TRBV28 with TRBJ1-1; 9 bases line up with TRBD1. In germline, CDR1 is MDHEN, CDR2 SYDVKM. This CDR3 has 14 residues. The V segment lost 5 bases and the J segment 6 bases; nucleotides outside the gene matches: 7. CDR3 DNA sequence: TGTGCCAGCAGTATTGACAGGGGGGCAGCTGAAGCTTTCTTT. This gives the protein CASSIDRGAAEAFF.

This chain uses TRBV6-1 with TRBJ1-2, with 8 bases lining up with TRBD1. With 2 bases clipped from V and 7 bases from J, the junction kept 12 bases outside the gene matches. The CDR3 contains 16 residues. The germline CDR1 and CDR2 sequences are MNHNS and SASEGT. DNA for the CDR3: TGTGCCAGCAGTGAATGGGTGACAGGGGCCCCGAGTGGCTACACCTTC. Amino acids: CASSEWVTGAPSGYTF.

V is TRBV5-4 and J is TRBJ2-6; D might be TRBD2 (6 bases). The CDR3 runs to 15 residues. Trimming removed 3 bases from V and 3 bases from J, with 10 bases in between. Germline V gene lookup returns CDR1 SGHNT and CDR2 YYREEE (reference sequence). The CDR3 region has the DNA TGTGCCAGCAGCTCGGGGGTAGGTGGGGCCAACGTCCTGACTTTC. It codes for CASSSGVGGANVLTF.

The chain combines TRBV14 with TRBJ2-2; D unresolved. The germline gives CDR1 SGHDN, CDR2 FVKESK. This CDR3 spans 17 amino acids. V gave up 0 bases and J gave up 1 base, with 12 bases separating them. This CDR3 reads CASSQDLRKGNTGELFF. The CDR3 DNA reads as TGTGCCAGCAGCCAAGATCTCAGGAAAGGGAACACCGGGGAGCTGTTTTTT.

V and J are TRBV20-1 and TRBJ1-2; D unresolved. The CDR3 runs 11 residues. V gave up 2 bases and J gave up 8 bases, with 9 bases separating them. Germline CDR1 reads DFQATT; CDR2 reads SNEGSKA (reference sequence). CDR3 nucleotides: TGCAGTGCTAGATACAGTCCAGGCTACACCTTC. Amino acid sequence: CSARYSPGYTF.

In DNA form, the CDR3 reads TGTGCCAGCCAACGTCCCTACAATCAGCCCCAGCATTTT. Protein sequence: CASQRPYNQPQHF. This sequence joins TRBV28 and TRBJ1-5; no clear D gene. V gave up 8 bases and J gave up 3 bases, with 11 bases separating them. Germline loops: CDR1 MDHEN, CDR2 SYDVKM. The CDR3 length is 13 residues.

The chain has TRBV6-6 and TRBJ1-2; unclear D gene. This CDR3 is built from 15 residues. Deletions cut 5 bases from V and 4 bases from J, with 17 bases between. The V gene's germline CDR1 is MNHNY and CDR2 SVGAGI (reference sequence). The CDR3 DNA follows: TGTGCCAGCAGTCAGGCCTCCCGGGAGAGCTATGGCTACACCTTC. This gives the protein CASSQASRESYGYTF.

This clone was observed a single time. The CDR3 nucleotides read TGTGCCACCAGCACGGACAGAAACACTGAAGCTTTCTTT. Translating it yields CATSTDRNTEAFF. The V and J genes are TRBV15 and TRBJ1-1; a weak D match, TRBD1 (6 bases). This CDR3 is 13 amino acids long. The ends were cut back, 4 bases at V and 2 bases at J, with 8 bases in the middle. From germline, CDR1 is LNHNV and CDR2 YYDKDF (reference sequence). Combining the CDR3 with reference TRBV15 and TRBJ1-1 gives the whole variable domain DAMVIQNPRYQVTQFGKPVTLSCSQTLNHNVMYWYQQKSSQAPKLLFHYYDKDFNNEADTPDNFQSRRPNTSFCFLDIRSPGLGDTAMYLCATSTDRNTEAFFGQGTRLTVV.

The chain couples TRBV19 to TRBJ1-5, with TRBD1 matching over 11 bases. CDR3 length: 16 amino acids. Germline CDR1 LNHDA, CDR2 SQIVND (reference sequence). V trimming: 6 bases; J trimming: 1 base; junction bases outside the gene matches: 5. The CDR3 region has the DNA TGTGCCAGTAGGCGGACAGGGGGCGGGAGCAATCAGCCCCAGCATTTT. It codes for CASRRTGGGSNQPQHF.

The chain joins TRBV7-9 to TRBJ2-7, with D unresolved. This CDR3 contains 14 residues. Germline V gene lookup returns CDR1 SEHNR and CDR2 FQNEAQ (reference sequence). V lost 1 base to trimming and J lost 3 bases, with 10 bases between them. As DNA, the CDR3 is TGTGCCAGCAGCTTAGTGGGCAGCATCTACGAGCAGTACTTC. It is translated as CASSLVGSIYEQYF. Based on the CDR3 plus reference TRBV7-9 and TRBJ2-7, the full variable domain is DTGVSQNPRHKITKRGQNVTFRCDPISEHNRLYWYRQTLGQGPEFLTYFQNEAQLEKSRLLSDRFSAERPKGSFSTLEIQRTEQGDSAMYLCASSLVGSIYEQYFGPGTRLTVT.

V usage is TRBV6-1 and J usage is TRBJ1-1; D gene uncertain. Germline CDR1 is MNHNS and CDR2 is SASEGT. This CDR3 is built from 12 residues. V gave up 0 bases and J gave up 8 bases, with 7 bases separating them. This chain's CDR3 is CASSEAYREAFF. The CDR3, as DNA: TGTGCCAGCAGTGAAGCCTACAGAGAAGCTTTCTTT.

This clone was picked up a small number of times. This chain joins TRBV10-3 and TRBJ1-2; TRBD1 is a possible D gene (5 bases). CDR1 ENHRY and CDR2 SYGVKD come from the germline V gene. This CDR3 comprises 14 residues. V was pared by 3 bases and J by 13 bases, with 21 bases between. The CDR3 DNA is TGTGCCATCAGTGACATCGGGACCTTAAAGCGGGCCACCTTC. Translating it yields CAISDIGTLKRATF.

The chain carries TRBV5-1 and TRBJ2-5, with TRBD2 matching 13 bases. V trimming: 1 base; J trimming: 5 bases; junction bases outside the gene matches: 8. The CDR3 runs to 17 residues. The germline gives CDR1 SGHRS, CDR2 YFSETQ. Written as DNA, the CDR3 is TGCGCCAGCAGCTTGTTGGGACTAGCGGGGCGAGGGGAGACCCAGTACTTC. This encodes CASSLLGLAGRGETQYF.

This chain uses TRBV19 with TRBJ1-3; 7 nucleotides match TRBD1. The CDR3 is made up of 17 amino acids. Germline assignment: CDR1 LNHDA and CDR2 SQIVND (reference sequence). J gave up 0 bases and V 5 bases, and 10 bases lay outside the gene matches. The CDR3 here is CASSPSGGRFSGNTIYF. The CDR3 DNA reads as TGTGCCAGTAGTCCCTCAGGGGGTCGATTCTCTGGAAACACCATATATTTT.

The chain has TRBV7-6 and TRBJ1-2, with 7 bases lining up with TRBD1. Unmatched junction bases numbered 6, after V lost 4 bases and J lost 4 bases. In germline, CDR1 is SGHVS, CDR2 FNYEAQ. This CDR3 has 14 residues. CDR3 coding DNA: TGTGCCAGCAGCTCACCGGGACAGTCCTATGGCTACACCTTC. It yields the protein CASSSPGQSYGYTF.

This chain joins TRBV4-3 and TRBJ2-2, with 9 bases fitting TRBD2. Losses at the gene ends were 0 bases for V and 1 base for J; bases not matched to a gene: 3. CDR1 is LGHNA, CDR2 YSLEER, per germline. This CDR3 spans 17 amino acids. The DNA of the CDR3 is TGCGCCAGCAGCCAAGATAGCGGGGGTTTGAACACCGGGGAGCTGTTTTTT. The encoded protein is CASSQDSGGLNTGELFF.

Only one count was recorded for this clone. This chain links TRBV7-9 with TRBJ1-1, with 9 bases lining up with TRBD1. Germline values: CDR1 SEHNR, CDR2 FQNEAQ (reference sequence). V shed 5 bases, J shed 3 bases, and the junction held 7 bases outside the gene matches. The CDR3 spans 15 residues. The CDR3 sequence: CASSPMTGGHTEAFF. CDR3 DNA: TGTGCCAGCAGCCCTATGACAGGGGGTCACACTGAAGCTTTCTTT.

The chain recombines TRBV2 with TRBJ2-7; 7 nucleotides line up with TRBD2. The germline gives CDR1 SNHLY, CDR2 FYNNEI. The length of the CDR3 is 14 residues. V gave up 8 bases and J gave up 2 bases; unmatched junction bases: 9. CDR3 amino acids: CASARRGVAYEQYF. In DNA form, the CDR3 reads TGTGCCAGCGCGCGACGGGGGGTAGCCTACGAGCAGTACTTC.

The chain has TRBV4-3 and TRBJ2-2; 9 bases map to TRBD2. V trimming: 5 bases; J trimming: 1 base; junction bases outside the gene matches: 2. Germline assignment: CDR1 LGHNA and CDR2 YSLEER. The CDR3 loop spans 15 amino acids. This CDR3 reads CASSVSGGNTGELFF. CDR3 DNA: TGCGCCAGCAGCGTTAGCGGGGGGAACACCGGGGAGCTGTTTTTT.

The chain links TRBV19 to TRBJ1-2, with D maybe TRBD1 (6 bases). This CDR3 comprises 12 residues. Trimming took off 3 bases at V and 8 bases at J, with 10 bases between the two ends. Germline V CDR1 and CDR2: LNHDA, SQIVND (reference sequence). This CDR3 is CASSIWGHGYTF. CDR3 coding DNA: TGTGCCAGTAGTATTTGGGGGCACGGCTACACCTTC.

The CDR3 reads CASSQGQGSEKLFF. CDR3 DNA sequence: TGCGCCAGCAGCCAAGGACAGGGTAGTGAAAAACTGTTTTTT. This chain links TRBV4-3 with TRBJ1-4; 7 nucleotides line up with TRBD1. In germline, CDR1 is LGHNA, CDR2 YSLEER. The J segment lost 7 bases and the V segment lost 1 base, leaving 3 bases of the junction unmatched. The CDR3 has 14 residues.

The V gene is TRBV5-6, the J gene TRBJ2-3; the match to TRBD2 covers 13 bases. J lost 5 bases, V lost 3 bases, and 6 bases had no gene match. The CDR3 is 16 residues long. Looked up from germline, CDR1 is SGHDT and CDR2 is YYEEEE. The chain's CDR3 is CASSSLAGGLEDTQYF. The CDR3 coding sequence is TGTGCCAGCAGCTCACTAGCGGGGGGGCTGGAAGATACGCAGTATTTT.

The chain links TRBV15 to TRBJ1-4; 7 positions match TRBD1. This CDR3 spans 17 amino acids. Losses at the gene ends were 3 bases for V and 2 bases for J; bases not matched to a gene: 9. From germline, CDR1 is LNHNV and CDR2 YYDKDF (reference sequence). The CDR3 protein is CATSSPPEQGTNEKLFF. The CDR3 bases are TGTGCCACCAGCAGCCCCCCTGAACAGGGGACTAATGAAAAACTGTTTTTT.

The rearrangement joins TRBV4-3 to TRBJ1-5; D is uncertain. The germline V gene has CDR1 LGHNA and CDR2 YSLEER. V was cut by 0 bases and J by 0 bases, with 9 bases left in between. The CDR3 consists of 16 residues. The DNA of the CDR3 is TGCGCCAGCAGCCAAGATCTGCCAGGTAGCAATCAGCCCCAGCATTTT. As protein: CASSQDLPGSNQPQHF.